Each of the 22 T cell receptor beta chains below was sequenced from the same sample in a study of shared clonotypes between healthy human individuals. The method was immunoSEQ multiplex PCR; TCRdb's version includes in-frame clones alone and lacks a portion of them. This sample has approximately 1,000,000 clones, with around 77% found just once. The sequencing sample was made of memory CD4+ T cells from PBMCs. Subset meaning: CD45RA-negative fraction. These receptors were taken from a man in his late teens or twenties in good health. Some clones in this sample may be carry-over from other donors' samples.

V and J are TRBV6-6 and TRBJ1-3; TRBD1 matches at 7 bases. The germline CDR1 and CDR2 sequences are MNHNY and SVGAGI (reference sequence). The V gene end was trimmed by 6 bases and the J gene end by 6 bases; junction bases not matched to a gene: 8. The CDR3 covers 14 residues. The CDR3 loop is CASRRTGLENTIYF. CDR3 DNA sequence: TGTGCCAGCAGAAGGACAGGTTTGGAAAACACCATATATTTT.

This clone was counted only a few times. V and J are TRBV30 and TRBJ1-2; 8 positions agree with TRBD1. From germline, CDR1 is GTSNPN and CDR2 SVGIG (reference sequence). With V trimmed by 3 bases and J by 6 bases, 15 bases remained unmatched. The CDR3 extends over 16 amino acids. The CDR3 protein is CAWSAGRTGSFDGYTF. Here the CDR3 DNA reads TGTGCCTGGAGCGCAGGACGGACAGGGAGTTTTGATGGCTACACCTTC.

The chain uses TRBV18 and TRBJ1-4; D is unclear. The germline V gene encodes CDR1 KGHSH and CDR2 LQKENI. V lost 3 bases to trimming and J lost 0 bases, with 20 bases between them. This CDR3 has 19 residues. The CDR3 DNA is TGTGCCAGCTCACCCGTCCCCGTGGCAGGACTTTCAACTAATGAAAAACTGTTTTTT. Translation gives CASSPVPVAGLSTNEKLFF.

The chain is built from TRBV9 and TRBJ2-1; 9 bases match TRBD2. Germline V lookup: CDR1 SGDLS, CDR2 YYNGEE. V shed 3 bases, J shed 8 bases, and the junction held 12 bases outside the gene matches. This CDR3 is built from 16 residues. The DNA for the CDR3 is TGTGCCAGCAGCGCCCTGTCGGCGGGAGGGCTCGATGAGCAGTTCTTC. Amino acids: CASSALSAGGLDEQFF.

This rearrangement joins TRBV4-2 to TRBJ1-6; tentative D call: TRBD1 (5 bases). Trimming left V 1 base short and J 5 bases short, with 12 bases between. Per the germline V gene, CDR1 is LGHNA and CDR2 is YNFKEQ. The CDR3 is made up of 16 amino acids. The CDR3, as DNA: TGTGCCAGCAGCCAAGGCGGACACCGAGATAATTCACCCCTCCACTTT. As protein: CASSQGGHRDNSPLHF.

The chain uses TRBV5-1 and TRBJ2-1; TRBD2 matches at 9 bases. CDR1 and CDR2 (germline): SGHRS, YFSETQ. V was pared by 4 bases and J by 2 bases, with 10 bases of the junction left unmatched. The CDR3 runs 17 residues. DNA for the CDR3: TGCGCCAGCAGCCGATACCCCCAGCGGGAGGCCTACAATGAGCAGTTCTTC. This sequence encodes CASSRYPQREAYNEQFF.

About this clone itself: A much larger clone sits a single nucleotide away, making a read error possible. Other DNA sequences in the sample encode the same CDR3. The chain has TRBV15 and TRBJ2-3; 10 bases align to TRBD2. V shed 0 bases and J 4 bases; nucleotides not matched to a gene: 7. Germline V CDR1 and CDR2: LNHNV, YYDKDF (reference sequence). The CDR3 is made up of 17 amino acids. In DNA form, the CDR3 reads TGTGCCACCAGCAGAGATTACCCTAGCGGGAGACCAGATACGCAGTATTTT. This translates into CATSRDYPSGRPDTQYF.

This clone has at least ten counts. The CDR3 bases are TGCGCCAGCACCGCGACGGGGGCCGGAAAACTGTTTTTT. Protein sequence: CASTATGAGKLFF. The chain has TRBV5-1 and TRBJ1-4; the D gene is possibly TRBD1 (6 bases). Germline V gene lookup returns CDR1 SGHRS and CDR2 YFSETQ. The CDR3 length is 13 residues. V gave up 6 bases and J gave up 10 bases, with 16 bases separating them.

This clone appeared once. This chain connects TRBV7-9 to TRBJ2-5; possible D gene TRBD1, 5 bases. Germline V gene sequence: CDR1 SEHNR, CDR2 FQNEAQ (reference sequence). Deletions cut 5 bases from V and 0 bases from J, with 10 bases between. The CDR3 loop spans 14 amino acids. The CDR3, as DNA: TGTGCCAGCAGCACCGACAGATACCAAGAGACCCAGTACTTC. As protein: CASSTDRYQETQYF.

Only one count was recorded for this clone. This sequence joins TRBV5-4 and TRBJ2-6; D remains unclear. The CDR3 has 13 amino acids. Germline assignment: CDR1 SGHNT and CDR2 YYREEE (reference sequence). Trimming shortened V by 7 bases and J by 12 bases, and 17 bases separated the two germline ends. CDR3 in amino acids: CASSSESRSVLTF. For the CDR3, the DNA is TGTGCCAGCTCCAGTGAGTCGCGGAGCGTCCTGACTTTC. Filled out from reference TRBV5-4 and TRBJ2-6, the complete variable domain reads ETGVTQSPTHLIKTRGQQVTLRCSSQSGHNTVSWYQQALGQGPQFIFQYYREEENGRGNFPPRFSGLQFPNYSSELNVNALELDDSALYLCASSSESRSVLTFGAGSRLTVL.

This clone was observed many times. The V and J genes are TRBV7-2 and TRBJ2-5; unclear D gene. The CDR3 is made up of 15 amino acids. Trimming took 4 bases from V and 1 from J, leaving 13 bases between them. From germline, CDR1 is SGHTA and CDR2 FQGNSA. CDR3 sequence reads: CASSSSGQSQETQYF. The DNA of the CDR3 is TGTGCCAGCAGCTCCTCCGGGCAAAGCCAAGAGACCCAGTACTTC.

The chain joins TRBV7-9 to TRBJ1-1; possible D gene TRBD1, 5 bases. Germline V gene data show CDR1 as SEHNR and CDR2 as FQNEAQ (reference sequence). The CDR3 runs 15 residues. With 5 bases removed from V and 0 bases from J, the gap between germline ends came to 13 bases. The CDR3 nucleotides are TGTGCCAGCAGCCCGGGACGTCTCATGAACACTGAAGCTTTCTTT. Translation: CASSPGRLMNTEAFF.

The DNA of the CDR3 is TGTGCCAGCAGCTTTTCCCCCGCCGAGACCCAGTACTTC. This gives the protein CASSFSPAETQYF. V usage is TRBV7-3 and J usage is TRBJ2-5; unclear D gene. The length of the CDR3 is 13 residues. V dropped 3 bases and J dropped 5 bases, with 10 bases sitting between them. The germline gives CDR1 SGHTA, CDR2 FQGTGA.

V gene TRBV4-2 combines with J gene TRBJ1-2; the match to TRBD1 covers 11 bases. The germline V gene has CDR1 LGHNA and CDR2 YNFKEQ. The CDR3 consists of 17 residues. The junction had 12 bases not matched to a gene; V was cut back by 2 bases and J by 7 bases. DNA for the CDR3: TGTGCCAGCAGCCAACATCTCCCAGGACAGGGGGCAGGTGGCTACACCTTC. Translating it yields CASSQHLPGQGAGGYTF.

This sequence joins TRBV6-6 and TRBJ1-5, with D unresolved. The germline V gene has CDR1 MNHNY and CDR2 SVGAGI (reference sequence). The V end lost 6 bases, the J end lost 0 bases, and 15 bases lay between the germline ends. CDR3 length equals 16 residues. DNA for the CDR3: TGTGCCAGCAGGGAGAGGAACCCATATAGCAATCAGCCCCAGCATTTT. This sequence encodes CASRERNPYSNQPQHF.

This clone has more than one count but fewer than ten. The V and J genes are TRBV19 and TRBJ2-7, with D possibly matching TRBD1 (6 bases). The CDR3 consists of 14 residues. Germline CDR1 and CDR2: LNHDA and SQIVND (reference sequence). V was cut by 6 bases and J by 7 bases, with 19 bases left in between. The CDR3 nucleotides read TGTGCCAGTAGCCCCGGGACACTCAATCGTGAGCAGTACTTC. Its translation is CASSPGTLNREQYF.

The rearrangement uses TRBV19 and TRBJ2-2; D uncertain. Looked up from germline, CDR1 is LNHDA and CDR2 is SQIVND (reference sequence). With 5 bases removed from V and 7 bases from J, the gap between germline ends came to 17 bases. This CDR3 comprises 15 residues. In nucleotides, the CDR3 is TGTGCCAGTAGTCCAAAACTTGGCTGGGTCGGGGAGCTGTTTTTT. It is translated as CASSPKLGWVGELFF.

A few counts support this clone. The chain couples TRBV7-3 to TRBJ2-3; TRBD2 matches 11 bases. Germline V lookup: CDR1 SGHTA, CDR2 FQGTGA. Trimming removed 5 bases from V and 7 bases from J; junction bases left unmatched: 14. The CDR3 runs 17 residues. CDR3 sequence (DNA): TGTGCCAGCAGCCCGATACTAGCGGGAGACCATTTGAATACGCAGTATTTT. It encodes CASSPILAGDHLNTQYF.

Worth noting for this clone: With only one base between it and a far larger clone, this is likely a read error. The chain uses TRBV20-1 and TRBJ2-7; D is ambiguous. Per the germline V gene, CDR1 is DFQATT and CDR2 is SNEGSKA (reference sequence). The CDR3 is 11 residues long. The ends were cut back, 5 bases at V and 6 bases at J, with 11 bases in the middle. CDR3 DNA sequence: TGCAGTGCTTGTGGGTTTCTCGAGCAGTACTTC. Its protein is CSACGFLEQYF.

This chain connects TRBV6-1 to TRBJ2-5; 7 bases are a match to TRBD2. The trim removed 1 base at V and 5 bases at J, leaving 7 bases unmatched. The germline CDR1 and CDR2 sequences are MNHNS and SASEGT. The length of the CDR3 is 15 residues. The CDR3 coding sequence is TGTGCCAGCAGTGAAGGGATTGGGAGGGTGGAGACCCAGTACTTC. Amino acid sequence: CASSEGIGRVETQYF.

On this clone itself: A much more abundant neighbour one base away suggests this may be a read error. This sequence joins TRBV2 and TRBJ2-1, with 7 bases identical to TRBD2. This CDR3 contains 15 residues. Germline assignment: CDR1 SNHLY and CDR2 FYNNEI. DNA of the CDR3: TGTGCCAGCAGTGAGGCGGGAGTTTTCCACAATGAGCAGCTCTTC. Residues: CASSEAGVFHNEQLF.

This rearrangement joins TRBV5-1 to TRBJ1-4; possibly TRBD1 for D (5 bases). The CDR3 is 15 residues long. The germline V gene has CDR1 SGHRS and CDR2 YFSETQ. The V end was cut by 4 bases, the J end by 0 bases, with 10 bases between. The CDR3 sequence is CASSPDSTTNEKLFF. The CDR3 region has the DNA TGCGCCAGCAGCCCCGACAGTACAACTAATGAAAAACTGTTTTTT.